The sequence of this TCR beta chain was determined in a study of blood T cell repertoires in COVID-19. Study at large: PBMCs, B-cell-depleted T cells, or T cells provided the cDNA or gDNA that made up the material.

This CDR3 is 15 amino acids long. Deletions cut 6 bases from V and 9 bases from J, with 18 bases between. The germline V gene encodes CDR1 LNHDA and CDR2 SQIVND (reference sequence). Original analysis: For nucleated cells, counts were estimated from reference gene primer amplification. Clones were sequenced by immunoSEQ multiplex PCR, and TCRdb holds only the in-frame ones, with some missing. D and trimming were read from the DNA, whereas the V and J calls and clone size are those reported in that table. The sample comprises hundreds of thousands of clones, about nine tenths of which are singletons, and 1.4% rests with the top ten.

The origin of this receptor is a woman in her thirties with active or convalescent COVID-19. The V and J genes are TRBV19 and TRBJ1-6, with D uncertain. Input material: peripheral blood. CDR3 sequence: CASRPSGPGSSPLHF. CDR3 coding DNA: TGTGCCAGTAGACCCAGTGGGCCTGGGAGTTCACCCCTCCACTTT.